Described below is a single TCR beta chain sequence and its context. Methods used by the authors: Estimates of nucleated cell counts were drawn from the amplification of reference gene primers. Profiling relied on immunoSEQ multiplex PCR, and the TCRdb table lists in-frame clones only, not all of them. Clone size and V and J calls were adopted from that table, with D and trimming inferred from the DNA. The data contain around 440,000 clones, 88% of them singletons. Per germline, CDR1 MNHEY and CDR2 SVGAGI. This CDR3 spans 16 amino acids. J gave up 8 bases and V 4 bases, and 13 bases lay outside the gene matches. This record comes from a study of blood T cell repertoires in COVID-19. Study context: Spain, Italy and the United States supplied samples that represented acute and convalescent COVID-19. PBMCs, B-cell-depleted T cells, or T cells provided the cDNA or gDNA that made up the material.

Recruited during active infection, patients (from Seattle) were subsequently followed longitudinally. Source material: peripheral blood. The sequence was collected from a woman aged 45 to 65 with COVID-19, enrolled during active disease. This sequence joins TRBV6-5 and TRBJ1-4, with 7 bases lining up with TRBD1. The chain's CDR3 is CASSSTTGRIGEKLFF. DNA of the CDR3: TGTGCCAGCAGTTCAACGACAGGGAGGATAGGCGAAAAACTGTTTTTT.